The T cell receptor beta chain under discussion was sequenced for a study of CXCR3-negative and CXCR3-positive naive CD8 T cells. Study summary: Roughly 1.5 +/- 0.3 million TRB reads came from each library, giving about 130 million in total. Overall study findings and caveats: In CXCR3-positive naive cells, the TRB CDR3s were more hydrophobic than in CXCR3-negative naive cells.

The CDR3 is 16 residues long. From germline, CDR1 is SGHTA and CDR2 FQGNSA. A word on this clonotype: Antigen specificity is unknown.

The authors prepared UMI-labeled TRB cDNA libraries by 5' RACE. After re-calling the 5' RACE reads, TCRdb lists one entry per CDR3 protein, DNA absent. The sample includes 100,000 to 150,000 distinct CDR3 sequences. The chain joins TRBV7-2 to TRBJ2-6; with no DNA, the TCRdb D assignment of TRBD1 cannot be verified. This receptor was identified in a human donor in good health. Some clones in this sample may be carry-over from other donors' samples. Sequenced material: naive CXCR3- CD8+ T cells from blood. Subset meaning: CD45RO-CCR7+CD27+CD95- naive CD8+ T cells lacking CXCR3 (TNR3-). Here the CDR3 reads CASSWTGVSGANVLTF.